Listed here are 24 T cell receptor beta chains from one sample, sequenced in a study of glioma-infiltrating T cells. Amplification of TCR alpha and beta CDR3 regions from RNA used iRepertoire nested multiplex PCR. TCRdb reprocessed the multiplex PCR reads via MiXCR and lists one record per CDR3 protein. The sample yields 150,000 or so distinct CDR3 sequences, 35% to 50% seen once. The sample was glioma tissue, nonneoplastic brain tissue, or PBMCs (not recorded which). The receptors originated from a human donor with low-grade glioma or glioblastoma, undergoing nonglioma brain surgery, or in good health (not recorded which).

The chain recombines TRBV4-2 with TRBJ2-5; no clear D. There are 12 residues in the CDR3. In germline, CDR1 is LGHNA, CDR2 YNFKEQ. V lost 8 bases and J lost 5, with 12 bases in between. CDR3 in DNA: TGTGCCAGCTCACCGTTAACGGAGACCCAGTACTTC. Encoded protein: CASSPLTETQYF.

In its sample, this clonotype was seen many times. The chain couples TRBV6-2 or TRBV6-3 to TRBJ2-7; TRBD2 might be the D (6 bases). Germline assignment: CDR1 MNHEY and CDR2 SVGEGT. CDR3 length: 13 amino acids. V was pared by 8 bases and J by 5 bases, with 16 bases between. In DNA form, the CDR3 reads TGTGCCAGCGTCACGACTAGGGGCCACGAGCAGTACTTC. It is translated as CASVTTRGHEQYF.

This clonotype was found many times. The chain employs TRBV7-9 and TRBJ1-5; possibly TRBD1 for D (6 bases). Germline V lookup: CDR1 SEHNR, CDR2 FQNEAQ (reference sequence). V lost 6 bases and J lost 5, with 8 bases in between. The CDR3 has 12 residues. The CDR3 DNA sequence: TGTGCCAGCAGTTCAGGGGATCAGCCCCAGCATTTT. This translates into CASSSGDQPQHF. The whole variable domain, filled in from reference TRBV7-9 and TRBJ1-5, reads DTGVSQNPRHKITKRGQNVTFRCDPISEHNRLYWYRQTLGQGPEFLTYFQNEAQLEKSRLLSDRFSAERPKGSFSTLEIQRTEQGDSAMYLCASSSGDQPQHFGDGTRLSIL.

Remarks on this clonotype: With a much larger clone just one base away, this may be a read error. The V and J genes are TRBV27 and TRBJ2-3; D ambiguous. Germline V lookup: CDR1 MNHEY, CDR2 SMNVEV (reference sequence). The CDR3 totals 14 residues. V was clipped by 5 bases and J by 5 bases, with 14 bases between them. For the CDR3, the DNA is TGTGCCAGCAGTCGATACCGGGCGGAAGATACGCAGTATTTT. Its translation is CASSRYRAEDTQYF.

This clonotype has just a few counts. This chain connects TRBV27 to TRBJ2-7, with 7 bases identical to TRBD2. Germline CDR1 is MNHEY and CDR2 is SMNVEV (reference sequence). The CDR3 extends over 16 amino acids. Trimming removed 4 bases from V and 2 bases from J; junction bases left unmatched: 11. CDR3 residues: CASSSQRGREPYEQYF. CDR3 sequence (DNA): TGTGCCAGCAGTTCCCAGCGGGGCAGGGAGCCCTACGAGCAGTACTTC.

This clonotype was observed a handful of times. This chain uses TRBV6-2 or TRBV6-3 with TRBJ2-2, with D unclear. Germline V gene data show CDR1 as MNHEY and CDR2 as SVGEGT. With 0 bases removed from V and 4 bases from J, the gap between germline ends came to 12 bases. This CDR3 has 16 residues. CDR3 protein: CASSYSGVEITGELFF. The CDR3, as DNA: TGTGCCAGCAGTTACTCTGGTGTCGAGATCACCGGGGAGCTGTTTTTT.

Comments on this clonotype: At one end the junction does not follow the germline gene, possibly because of a read error. The V call is TRBV6-9, the J call TRBJ1-1; possibly TRBD1 for D (5 bases). The CDR3 runs 15 residues. The germline CDR1 and CDR2 sequences are MNHGY and SVAAGI. CDR3 DNA sequence: TGTGCCAGCAGTTATACCAGGGTACGGGGAACTGAAACTCTCTTT. It codes for CASSYTRVRGTETLF.

The chain links TRBV19 to TRBJ1-5; D ambiguous. This CDR3 is built from 14 residues. Trimming removed 4 bases from V and 2 bases from J, with 9 bases in between. Germline V gives CDR1 LNHDA, CDR2 SQIVND (reference sequence). CDR3 protein: CASSTRWGNQPQHF. CDR3 coding DNA: TGTGCCAGTAGTACTCGATGGGGCAATCAGCCCCAGCATTTT.

The CDR3: CASRARPNTEAFF. In nucleotides, the CDR3 is TGCGCCAGCAGAGCTCGACCGAACACTGAAGCTTTCTTT. The gene calls are TRBV10-1 and TRBJ1-1; D ambiguous. The CDR3 is 13 amino acids. The germline V gene encodes CDR1 WNHNN and CDR2 SYGVQD (reference sequence). Trimming took off 6 bases at V and 1 base at J, with 9 bases between the two ends.

J is TRBJ1-2 and V is TRBV9; D is possibly TRBD1 (6 bases). CDR3 length: 16 residues. Germline CDR1 reads SGDLS; CDR2 reads YYNGEE. V lost 4 bases, J lost 0 bases, and 16 bases lay in between. DNA for the CDR3: TGTGCCAGCAGCCCGCGACAGGCCCCAACTAACTATGGCTACACCTTC. This codes for CASSPRQAPTNYGYTF. Together with reference TRBV9 and TRBJ1-2, the CDR3 gives the full variable domain: DSGVTQTPKHLITATGQRVTLRCSPRSGDLSVYWYQQSLDQGLQFLIQYYNGEERAKGNILERFSAQQFPDLHSELNLSSLELGDSALYFCASSPRQAPTNYGYTFGSGTRLTVV.

This rearrangement joins TRBV20-1 to TRBJ2-1; D may be TRBD2 (5 bases). CDR3 size: 13 residues. The V end lost 2 bases, the J end lost 6 bases, and 11 bases lay between the germline ends. Germline CDR1 DFQATT, CDR2 SNEGSKA (reference sequence). The CDR3 here is CSARLASFNEQFF. The DNA of the CDR3 is TGCAGTGCTAGATTGGCTAGCTTCAATGAGCAGTTCTTC.

The J gene is TRBJ1-5, the V gene TRBV29-1; unclear D gene. This CDR3 has 13 residues. Germline V gene data show CDR1 as SQVTM and CDR2 as ANQGSEA. Trimming left V 4 bases short and J 0 bases short, with 7 bases between. The CDR3 protein is CSVGANSNQPQHF. Here the CDR3 DNA reads TGCAGCGTTGGCGCGAATAGCAATCAGCCCCAGCATTTT.

The V and J genes are TRBV6-4 and TRBJ1-1, with D unresolved. The CDR3 consists of 14 residues. CDR1 is MRHNA and CDR2 is SNTAGT in the germline V gene. V was pared by 6 bases and J by 0 bases, with 11 bases between. CDR3: CASSPLRMNTEAFF. DNA for the CDR3: TGTGCCAGCAGCCCTCTGAGGATGAACACTGAAGCTTTCTTT.

The V and J genes are TRBV19 and TRBJ1-5; possible D gene TRBD1, 6 bases. CDR1 is LNHDA, CDR2 SQIVND, per germline (reference sequence). Trimming shortened V by 6 bases and J by 9 bases, and 15 bases separated the two germline ends. CDR3 size: 13 residues. CDR3 in DNA: TGTGCCAGTAGGGACAGCGGTTTTTGGCCCCAGCATTTT. Protein: CASRDSGFWPQHF. The full variable domain, with the rest looked up from reference TRBV19 and TRBJ1-5, is DGGITQSPKYLFRKEGQNVTLSCEQNLNHDAMYWYRQDPGQGLRLIYYSQIVNDFQKGDIAEGYSVSREKKESFPLTVTSAQKNPTAFYLCASRDSGFWPQHFGDGTRLSIL.

This chain joins TRBV2 and TRBJ1-1; unclear D gene. The CDR3 has 11 residues. Trimming stripped 4 bases from V and 10 bases from J, with 10 bases between. From germline, CDR1 is SNHLY and CDR2 FYNNEI. The CDR3 DNA is TGTGCCAGCAGTGGGGGATTGGGAGCTTTCTTT. Encoded protein: CASSGGLGAFF.

This sequence joins TRBV20-1 and TRBJ1-3; D is possibly TRBD1 (6 bases). V gave up 5 bases and J gave up 2 bases, with 16 bases separating them. Germline CDR1 reads DFQATT; CDR2 reads SNEGSKA (reference sequence). The CDR3 has 15 amino acids. This CDR3 reads CSAVSSPGAGNTIYF. CDR3 nucleotide sequence: TGCAGTGCTGTCTCTTCGCCAGGGGCTGGAAACACCATATATTTT.

This clonotype was found a few times. The J gene is TRBJ1-1, the V gene TRBV20-1, with D hard to call. CDR3 length: 14 residues. Trimming pared 0 bases from V and 8 bases from J, leaving 16 bases between. Germline lookup yields CDR1 DFQATT and CDR2 SNEGSKA (reference sequence). The chain's CDR3 is CSARDGRRLQEAFF. Written as DNA, the CDR3 is TGCAGTGCTAGAGATGGACGGCGGCTGCAGGAAGCTTTCTTT.

The rearrangement links TRBV7-2 to TRBJ2-7, with 11 bases matching TRBD2. Per germline, CDR1 SGHTA and CDR2 FQGNSA. V dropped 2 bases and J dropped 6; count of bases not matched to a gene: 3. The CDR3 runs 14 residues. The CDR3 loop is CASSLSLAGGEQYF. CDR3 nucleotides: TGTGCCAGCAGCTTATCGCTAGCGGGGGGCGAGCAGTACTTC.

This clonotype was picked up many times. J is TRBJ2-1 and V is TRBV27; D unresolved. Germline V gene data show CDR1 as MNHEY and CDR2 as SMNVEV (reference sequence). V was cut by 4 bases and J by 4 bases, with 11 bases left in between. This CDR3 comprises 14 residues. This CDR3 is CASSSGPIYNEQFF. The CDR3 DNA follows: TGTGCCAGCAGTTCCGGACCGATTTACAATGAGCAGTTCTTC.

This clonotype was detected only a few times. The V gene is TRBV28, the J gene TRBJ2-1; 7 bases align to TRBD1. Germline V gene sequence: CDR1 MDHEN, CDR2 SYDVKM. The V and J ends lost 4 bases and 8 bases, in that order; junction bases with no gene match: 11. The CDR3 runs 15 residues. In DNA, the CDR3 is TGTGCCAGCAGTTCAGGGCTTAACAGGGGCGATGAGCAGTTCTTC. This gives the protein CASSSGLNRGDEQFF. Looking up the rest from reference TRBV28 and TRBJ2-1 gives the full variable domain: DVKVTQSSRYLVKRTGEKVFLECVQDMDHENMFWYRQDPGLGLRLIYFSYDVKMKEKGDIPEGYSVSREKKERFSLILESASTNQTSMYLCASSSGLNRGDEQFFGPGTRLTVL.

This clonotype has more than one count but fewer than ten. V is TRBV20-1 and J is TRBJ2-1; TRBD1 matches 9 bases. There are 14 residues in the CDR3. V was clipped by 6 bases and J by 8 bases; unmatched bases: 11. Per the germline V gene, CDR1 is DFQATT and CDR2 is SNEGSKA (reference sequence). CDR3 DNA sequence: TGCAGTGCCCAGGCCGGGACAGGGTTCGATGAGCAGTTCTTC. It yields the protein CSAQAGTGFDEQFF.

The rearrangement uses TRBV6-6 and TRBJ2-2; D might be TRBD2 (5 bases). Trimming left V 2 bases short and J 0 bases short, with 10 bases between. This CDR3 has 16 amino acids. The germline V gene has CDR1 MNHNY and CDR2 SVGAGI (reference sequence). The CDR3 loop reads CASSYGRRPNTGELFF. CDR3 in DNA: TGTGCCAGCAGTTACGGGAGAAGACCGAACACCGGGGAGCTGTTTTTT.

The CDR3 reads CASSATTETTEAFF. CDR3 DNA: TGTGCCAGCAGTGCGACGACAGAGACAACTGAAGCTTTCTTT. The genes are TRBV6-4 and TRBJ1-1; TRBD1 is a possible D gene (5 bases). The CDR3 length is 14 residues. Trimming cost V 4 bases and J 5 bases, with 14 bases left between them. Germline values: CDR1 MRHNA, CDR2 SNTAGT.

This clonotype turned up a few times. The chain combines TRBV3-1 with TRBJ1-2, with 8 nucleotides matching TRBD1. CDR1 is LGHDT and CDR2 is YNNKEL in the germline V gene (reference sequence). V shed 5 bases, J shed 4 bases, and the junction held 3 bases outside the gene matches. The CDR3 totals 13 residues. In nucleotides, the CDR3 is TGTGCCAGCAGCTCGGGACAGGCCTATGGCTACACCTTC. Translating gives CASSSGQAYGYTF.